This is a list of T cell receptor beta chains from one sample in a study of control samples from healthy donors and cancer patients. Generated by immunoSEQ multiplex PCR, the TCRdb table keeps only in-frame clones and is missing some. The sample lists more than 75,000 clones; roughly nine tenths were seen once. Specimen: blood. These receptors all come from a man between 50 and 59 years old in good health. The CDR3 runs from the conserved cysteine through the conserved F or W. Each record gives: V gene, D gene, CDR3 length, clone size, J gene, CDR3 DNA, CDR3 protein. The D gene is left open where the match is weak. The size of a clone is reported for some rows only, either as once, few or many, or as a class for expanded clones.

TRBV2	TRBD1	15	-	TRBJ1-2	TGTGCCAGCAGGGATGGGACAGGAGGATACTATGGCTACACCTTC	CASRDGTGGYYGYTF
TRBV25-1	TRBD2	16	-	TRBJ2-3	TGTGCCAGCAGTGAACGAGCGGGGGGGGTCACAGATACGCAGTATTTT	CASSERAGGVTDTQYF
TRBV5-1	-	16	-	TRBJ1-1	TGCGCCAGCAGCTTTCCCTTTACAGGGACGAACACTGAAGCTTTCTTT	CASSFPFTGTNTEAFF
TRBV2	-	15	-	TRBJ2-5	TGTGCCAGCAGTAACAACAAAGGCTATGGAGAGACCCAGTACTTC	CASSNNKGYGETQYF
TRBV10-3	TRBD1	17	-	TRBJ2-7	TGTGCCTCCTACGGGGGACAGGGGGTAAAGGGATCGGACGAGCAGTACTTC	CASYGGQGVKGSDEQYF
TRBV5-1	-	13	-	TRBJ1-4	TGCGCCAGCAGGTGGGGTACTAATGAAAAACTGTTTTTT	CASRWGTNEKLFF
TRBV5-1	-	14	-	TRBJ1-1	TGCGCCAGCAGCTTGAGTAGGTATGGGACTGAAGCTTTCTTT	CASSLSRYGTEAFF
TRBV6-5	TRBD1	15	-	TRBJ1-5	TGTGCCAGCAGTATAGGACAGGGCTACAATCAGCCCCAGCATTTT	CASSIGQGYNQPQHF
TRBV10-3	TRBD2	16	-	TRBJ2-1	TGTGCCATCAGTACTAGCGGGGGGGCGATTTCAAATGAGCAGTTCTTC	CAISTSGGAISNEQFF
TRBV5-1	-	17	-	TRBJ2-3	TGCGCCAGCAGTTTGGGTGGGCCCCAAAAGGGGGCAGATACGCAGTATTTT	CASSLGGPQKGADTQYF
TRBV9	-	13	-	TRBJ2-7	TGTGCCAGCAGCGCGGAGGGGGGGCGCGAGCAGTACTTC	CASSAEGGREQYF
TRBV7-3	-	13	-	TRBJ1-1	TGTGCCAGCAGCGGACACGTTGGGACTGAAGCTTTCTTT	CASSGHVGTEAFF
TRBV20-1	-	14	-	TRBJ1-6	TGCAGTGCTAGTGAGGTGGGACCCAATTCACCCCTCCACTTT	CSASEVGPNSPLHF
TRBV28	-	13	-	TRBJ1-1	TGTGCCAGCAGCTATCGAGGGAGCCACGAAGCTTTCTTT	CASSYRGSHEAFF
TRBV7-9	TRBD1	14	-	TRBJ2-7	TGTGCCAGCAGCTCGACAGGGGGAGTGGACGAGCAGTACTTC	CASSSTGGVDEQYF
TRBV6-5	-	16	-	TRBJ1-4	TGTGCCAGCAGTTACGAGGCCCGCTCCGGGCTTGCGAAACTGTTTTTT	CASSYEARSGLAKLFF
TRBV9	TRBD2	17	-	TRBJ2-2	TGTGCCAGCAGCGAACCCCTAGCGGAAATGAACACCGGGGAGCTGTTTTTT	CASSEPLAEMNTGELFF
TRBV16	-	13	-	TRBJ1-5	TGTGCCAGCAGCCTAGATCAGGATCAGCCCCAGCATTTT	CASSLDQDQPQHF
TRBV5-1	-	15	-	TRBJ1-3	TGCGCCAGCAGCCGAGGAGGGCAAACTGGAAACACCATATATTTT	CASSRGGQTGNTIYF
TRBV6-5	TRBD1	15	-	TRBJ1-4	TGTGCCAGCAGCCCCGGGCGACAGGGTTTTGAAAAACTGTTTTTT	CASSPGRQGFEKLFF
TRBV12-3/TRBV12-4	-	13	-	TRBJ1-4	TGTGCCAGCAGTTTTGGTGGGAATGAAAAACTGTTTTTT	CASSFGGNEKLFF
TRBV9	-	12	-	TRBJ2-5	TGTGCCAGCAGCTTACACCAAGAGACCCAGTACTTC	CASSLHQETQYF
TRBV9	TRBD1	15	-	TRBJ1-1	TGTGCCAGCAGCGAGAGGACAGGGCTAAACACTGAAGCTTTCTTT	CASSERTGLNTEAFF
TRBV18	-	17	-	TRBJ2-1	TGTGCCAGCTCACTAGCTTCCCTGACCGAAGGGTTGAATGAGCAGTTCTTC	CASSLASLTEGLNEQFF
TRBV7-6	-	17	-	TRBJ1-6	TGTGCCAGCAGCTTAGGGAGACAGGCCGCGGCGTGGGCACCCCTCCACTTT	CASSLGRQAAAWAPLHF
TRBV7-8	TRBD2	18	-	TRBJ2-5	TGTGCCAGCAGCTCCGGGGGACTAGCGGGGGGATCAAAAGAGACCCAGTACTTC	CASSSGGLAGGSKETQYF
TRBV10-3	-	13	once	TRBJ2-2	TGTGCCATCAGGGGGGCCTTCACCGGGGAGCTGTTTTTT	CAIRGAFTGELFF
TRBV2	-	12	-	TRBJ2-4	TGTGCCAGCAGAAGGCAATTAAACATTCAGTACTTC	CASRRQLNIQYF
TRBV4-1	-	13	-	TRBJ1-1	TGCGCCAGCAGCCACCCTCAGGAGGCTGAAGCTTTCTTT	CASSHPQEAEAFF
TRBV6-1	-	14	few	TRBJ1-1	TGTGCCAGCAGTGAAGCGTGGGGGAACACTGAAGCTTTCTTT	CASSEAWGNTEAFF
TRBV3-1/TRBV3-2	-	13	-	TRBJ1-4	TGTGCCAGCAGCCGACGATTGAGAGAAAAACTGTTTTTT	CASSRRLREKLFF
TRBV2	-	15	-	TRBJ2-6	TGTGCCAGCAGTCACAGGGAGCCAGGGGCCAACGTCCTGACTTTC	CASSHREPGANVLTF
TRBV11-2	-	17	once	TRBJ2-2	TGTGCCAGCAGCTCAATTGTACAGGGCCTGGGGACCGGGGAGCTGTTTTTT	CASSSIVQGLGTGELFF
TRBV3-1/TRBV3-2	TRBD2	15	-	TRBJ2-7	TGTGCCAGCAGCCGAACCTCTCAGGGAGGGAGGGAGCAGTACTTC	CASSRTSQGGREQYF
TRBV11-3	TRBD2	14	-	TRBJ2-5	TGTGCCAGCAGCCCCGGACTAGCTTCTGAGACCCAGTACTTC	CASSPGLASETQYF
TRBV6-4	-	14	-	TRBJ2-6	TGTGCCAGCTCACAGGACTCTGGGGCCAACGTCCTGACTTTC	CASSQDSGANVLTF
TRBV11-3	TRBD1	13	-	TRBJ1-1	TGTGCCAGCAGCTTGGACAGGGGCACTGAAGCTTTCTTT	CASSLDRGTEAFF
TRBV10-3	-	14	-	TRBJ1-5	TGTGCCATCAGTGAGGGGGCGGACGATCAGCCCCAGCATTTT	CAISEGADDQPQHF
TRBV5-1	-	15	-	TRBJ1-5	TGCGCCAGCAGCTTGGAACTGGATGACAATCAGCCCCAGCATTTT	CASSLELDDNQPQHF
TRBV18	-	14	-	TRBJ1-1	TGTGCCAGCTCGCTTCATCCTACCGGCACTGAAGCTTTCTTT	CASSLHPTGTEAFF
TRBV6-5	-	15	-	TRBJ2-3	TGTGCCAGCAGTTTATCTCTCCTAGGGCCGTATACGCAGTATTTT	CASSLSLLGPYTQYF
TRBV5-1	TRBD2	18	-	TRBJ2-3	TGCGCCAGCAGCTTGCGACTAGCGGGGGGGCGGGGCACAGATACGCAGTATTTT	CASSLRLAGGRGTDTQYF